Below are 30 T cell receptor beta chains sequenced from a single sample in a study of identical twins. TCRdb itself ran the 5' RACE reads through MiXCR, one entry per CDR3 protein. Here the sample spans under 300,000 distinct CDR3 sequences, roughly an eighth being singletons. The sample was also reused in another study, on yellow fever vaccine responses in identical twins.

The sample comprised memory (CD45RO+) T cells sorted from blood. The origin of the receptors is a woman between 18 and 29 years old in good health.

The chain carries TRBV12-3 or TRBV12-4 and TRBJ2-7; TRBD2 aligns across 9 bases. CDR3 length: 15 residues. V shed 2 bases and J 6 bases; nucleotides not matched to a gene: 8. This chain's CDR3 is CASSLFLREGREQYF. In DNA, the CDR3 is TGTGCCAGCAGTTTATTTTTGCGGGAGGGCCGCGAGCAGTACTTC.

The rearrangement links TRBV28 to TRBJ2-1; no clear D gene. CDR1 and CDR2 (germline): MDHEN, SYDVKM. V gave up 6 bases and J gave up 5 bases, with 17 bases separating them. The CDR3 spans 15 residues. The DNA of the CDR3 is TGTGCCAGCAGCCACCTCCATCCGACAAACAATGAGCAGTTCTTC. It codes for CASSHLHPTNNEQFF.

The V gene is TRBV18, the J gene TRBJ1-1; the D is unclear. Germline CDR1 reads KGHSH; CDR2 reads LQKENI. V was trimmed by 4 bases and J by 2 bases, leaving 8 bases between them. The CDR3 covers 13 residues. CDR3 bases: TGTGCCAGCTCACAACATTCCAACACTGAAGCTTTCTTT. It specifies CASSQHSNTEAFF. Full variable domain (missing parts from reference TRBV18 and TRBJ1-1): NAGVMQNPRHLVRRRGQEARLRCSPMKGHSHVYWYRQLPEEGLKFMVYLQKENIIDESGMPKERFSAEFPKEGPSILRIQQVVRGDSAAYFCASSQHSNTEAFFGQGTRLTVV.

The J gene is TRBJ2-7, the V gene TRBV10-3; 9 nucleotides agree with TRBD1. V shed 6 bases, J shed 1 base, and the junction held 4 bases outside the gene matches. CDR1 ENHRY and CDR2 SYGVKD come from the germline V gene. CDR3 length equals 14 residues. The CDR3: CAIRPGTGSYEQYF. In nucleotides, the CDR3 is TGTGCCATCAGGCCCGGGACAGGGTCCTACGAGCAGTACTTC.

V usage is TRBV7-2 and J usage is TRBJ2-1; D gene unclear. The germline gives CDR1 SGHTA, CDR2 FQGNSA. This CDR3 has 13 amino acids. Trimming shortened V by 5 bases and J by 5 bases, and 10 bases separated the two germline ends. The chain's CDR3 is CASSVHRNNEQFF. The CDR3 DNA sequence: TGTGCCAGCAGCGTCCACCGAAACAATGAGCAGTTCTTC.

This clonotype was detected only a few times. The chain uses TRBV28 and TRBJ2-7, with TRBD2 matching over 13 bases. Germline CDR1 reads MDHEN; CDR2 reads SYDVKM. The length of the CDR3 is 17 residues. J lost 6 bases, V lost 5 bases, and 13 bases had no gene match. In DNA, the CDR3 is TGTGCCAGCAGTCAACGGACTAGCGGGAGAGTTCGTGGCGAGCAGTACTTC. It yields the protein CASSQRTSGRVRGEQYF.

This clonotype was observed a few times. The chain is built from TRBV6-4 and TRBJ2-3; TRBD2 agrees at 7 bases. The CDR3 sequence is 14 residues long. Per the germline V gene, CDR1 is MRHNA and CDR2 is SNTAGT. V shed 0 bases, J shed 4 bases, and the junction held 1 base outside the gene matches. The CDR3, as DNA: TGTGCCAGCAGTGACTCGGCGGGGGCAGATACGCAGTATTTT. Residues: CASSDSAGADTQYF.

This clonotype has only a few counts. The chain carries TRBV7-9 and TRBJ2-1; tentatively, D is TRBD2 (5 bases). The germline V and J ends were trimmed by 5 bases and 0 bases, with 11 bases remaining between them. The CDR3 is made up of 15 amino acids. The V gene's germline CDR1 is SEHNR and CDR2 FQNEAQ (reference sequence). This CDR3 is CASSPRRGSYNEQFF. Here the CDR3 DNA reads TGTGCCAGCAGCCCTAGACGGGGCTCCTACAATGAGCAGTTCTTC. Based on the CDR3 plus reference TRBV7-9 and TRBJ2-1, the full variable domain is DTGVSQNPRHKITKRGQNVTFRCDPISEHNRLYWYRQTLGQGPEFLTYFQNEAQLEKSRLLSDRFSAERPKGSFSTLEIQRTEQGDSAMYLCASSPRRGSYNEQFFGPGTRLTVL.

In this sample, this clonotype turned up many times. The rearrangement links TRBV12-3 or TRBV12-4 to TRBJ1-6; a weak D match, TRBD1 (5 bases). Trimming shortened V by 4 bases and J by 6 bases, and 16 bases separated the two germline ends. This CDR3 contains 16 residues. The CDR3 loop is CASSSLPGRLNSPLHF. The CDR3 nucleotides read TGTGCCAGCAGTTCTCTACCGGGACGGCTTAATTCACCCCTCCACTTT.

This chain connects TRBV7-9 to TRBJ2-7; 7 bases agree with TRBD1. Trimming took 4 bases from V and 0 from J; bases not matched to a gene: 9. The CDR3 contains 16 residues. The germline gives CDR1 SEHNR, CDR2 FQNEAQ (reference sequence). This CDR3 reads CASSSNRDSHSYEQYF. CDR3 sequence (DNA): TGTGCCAGCAGCTCGAACCGGGACAGTCACTCCTACGAGCAGTACTTC.

This rearrangement joins TRBV5-6 to TRBJ2-1; TRBD1 might be the D (6 bases). The CDR3 runs 15 residues. The V end lost 5 bases, the J end lost 4 bases, and 16 bases lay between the germline ends. Germline CDR1 reads SGHDT; CDR2 reads YYEEEE. Here the CDR3 DNA reads TGTGCCAGCAGGTTCGGAGGAAGGGGGTACAATGAGCAGTTCTTC. Its translation: CASRFGGRGYNEQFF.

This clonotype has a count of ten or more. This rearrangement joins TRBV5-1 to TRBJ1-2; D unresolved. The CDR3 totals 16 residues. V lost 0 bases, J lost 2 bases, and 14 bases lay in between. CDR1 and CDR2 (germline): SGHRS, YFSETQ. In nucleotides, the CDR3 is TGCGCCAGCAGCTTGGTGACACAACAAGGGAACTATGGCTACACCTTC. Its translation: CASSLVTQQGNYGYTF.

This chain connects TRBV10-3 to TRBJ2-1; 8 bases are shared with TRBD1. The ends lost 6 bases at V and 8 bases at J; junction bases unmatched: 9. CDR1 is ENHRY and CDR2 is SYGVKD in the germline V gene. CDR3 length: 14 amino acids. The CDR3 DNA follows: TGTGCCATCAGGGACAGGGTTCTTGGCGATGAGCAGTTCTTC. This gives the protein CAIRDRVLGDEQFF.

This chain uses TRBV7-9 with TRBJ2-3; D may be TRBD2 (6 bases). The CDR3 contains 16 residues. Trimming stripped 3 bases from V and 2 bases from J, with 15 bases between. In germline, CDR1 is SEHNR, CDR2 FQNEAQ (reference sequence). CDR3 sequence: CASSLRTGTPTDTQYF. The CDR3 bases are TGTGCCAGCAGCTTGAGGACGGGGACTCCCACAGATACGCAGTATTTT.

This clonotype was counted between two and nine times. The chain joins TRBV7-9 to TRBJ1-5, with D unclear. The V end lost 1 base, the J end lost 4 bases, and 8 bases lay between the germline ends. The CDR3 contains 14 residues. Germline values: CDR1 SEHNR, CDR2 FQNEAQ (reference sequence). Here the CDR3 DNA reads TGTGCCAGCAGCTTAGATTCCGTGAATCAGCCCCAGCATTTT. The encoded protein is CASSLDSVNQPQHF.

The rearrangement joins TRBV5-4 to TRBJ2-3; 16 bases match TRBD2. CDR3 length: 17 amino acids. Unmatched junction bases numbered 9, after V lost 3 bases and J lost 8 bases. Germline CDR1 and CDR2: SGHNT and YYREEE (reference sequence). The CDR3 sequence: CASSSGTSGRAGGTQYF. The CDR3 DNA reads TGTGCCAGCAGCTCCGGGACTAGCGGGAGGGCCGGGGGTACGCAGTATTTT.

This clonotype turned up a few times. V is TRBV20-1 and J is TRBJ2-3; 9 nucleotides agree with TRBD2. The CDR3 spans 15 residues. The V gene's germline CDR1 is DFQATT and CDR2 SNEGSKA (reference sequence). The J segment lost 3 bases and the V segment lost 3 bases, leaving 7 bases of the junction unmatched. CDR3 nucleotide sequence: TGCAGTGCTAGGCTTAGCGGGGGCGGTACAGATACGCAGTATTTT. Protein: CSARLSGGGTDTQYF.

The chain is built from TRBV7-9 and TRBJ2-5; 8 bases line up with TRBD1. Germline V gives CDR1 SEHNR, CDR2 FQNEAQ (reference sequence). The CDR3 runs to 16 residues. After removal of 0 bases from V and 5 bases from J, the junction contained 8 bases not matched to a gene. CDR3 in amino acids: CASSLAGQGASETQYF. CDR3 sequence (DNA): TGTGCCAGCAGCTTAGCGGGGCAGGGGGCCAGTGAGACCCAGTACTTC. The whole variable domain, filled in from reference TRBV7-9 and TRBJ2-5, reads DTGVSQNPRHKITKRGQNVTFRCDPISEHNRLYWYRQTLGQGPEFLTYFQNEAQLEKSRLLSDRFSAERPKGSFSTLEIQRTEQGDSAMYLCASSLAGQGASETQYFGPGTRLLVL.

This clonotype showed up many times. This chain links TRBV5-1 with TRBJ2-7; no firm D call. This CDR3 is built from 13 residues. Germline CDR1 reads SGHRS; CDR2 reads YFSETQ. V dropped 6 bases and J dropped 1 base, with 11 bases sitting between them. CDR3 sequence (DNA): TGCGCCAGCACTGGCCAAGGGTCCTACGAGCAGTACTTC. Translated: CASTGQGSYEQYF.

The chain links TRBV12-3 or TRBV12-4 to TRBJ1-5, with TRBD1 matching 7 bases. The CDR3 runs to 13 residues. The V and J ends lost 6 bases and 4 bases, in that order; junction bases with no gene match: 3. The chain's CDR3 is CASSLTGNQPQHF. CDR3 nucleotide sequence: TGTGCCAGCAGCCTGACAGGGAATCAGCCCCAGCATTTT.

This clonotype was picked up a small number of times. This chain connects TRBV6-1 to TRBJ2-2, with D perhaps assigned TRBD1 or TRBD2 (6 bases each). V dropped 3 bases and J dropped 8 bases, with 22 bases sitting between them. This CDR3 is 17 amino acids long. The germline CDR1 and CDR2 sequences are MNHNS and SASEGT. This CDR3 reads CASSERAGGGPSGELFF. For the CDR3, the DNA is TGTGCCAGCAGTGAGAGGGCCGGGGGCGGGCCCTCAGGGGAGCTGTTTTTT.

The chain combines TRBV15 with TRBJ1-4; the match to TRBD1 covers 7 bases. After removal of 4 bases from V and 3 bases from J, the junction contained 2 bases not matched to a gene. The CDR3 consists of 14 residues. CDR1 and CDR2 from the germline V gene are LNHNV and YYDKDF (reference sequence). The CDR3 loop reads CATSTGTANEKLFF. In nucleotides, the CDR3 is TGTGCCACCAGCACAGGGACAGCTAATGAAAAACTGTTTTTT.

This clonotype was observed many times. The chain recombines TRBV12-3 or TRBV12-4 with TRBJ1-4; 9 bases agree with TRBD1. J was trimmed by 8 bases and V by 5 bases; bases with no gene match: 12. CDR3 length equals 16 residues. CDR3 region: CASSSRDREVREKLFF. In DNA, the CDR3 is TGTGCCAGCAGTAGTCGGGACAGGGAGGTTCGGGAAAAACTGTTTTTT.

J is TRBJ2-5 and V is TRBV5-1; 11 nucleotides align to TRBD1. The CDR3 is 17 amino acids. V lost 4 bases to trimming and J lost 7 bases; unmatched junction nucleotides: 15. Germline CDR1 is SGHRS and CDR2 is YFSETQ. CDR3 sequence reads: CASSLLSGTGGKRTQYF. Here the CDR3 DNA reads TGCGCCAGCAGCCTCTTATCCGGGACAGGGGGTAAGCGGACCCAGTACTTC.

This clonotype occurred many times. J is TRBJ2-1 and V is TRBV20-1, with D unclear. V was clipped by 3 bases and J by 0 bases, with 6 bases between them. Per the germline V gene, CDR1 is DFQATT and CDR2 is SNEGSKA (reference sequence). The CDR3 is 13 amino acids. CDR3 in amino acids: CSASPSSYNEQFF. In DNA form, the CDR3 reads TGCAGTGCTAGTCCTAGCTCCTACAATGAGCAGTTCTTC.

This sequence joins TRBV7-2 and TRBJ2-2; 8 bases line up with TRBD2. The CDR3 is made up of 16 amino acids. Germline values: CDR1 SGHTA, CDR2 FQGNSA. The J segment lost 1 base and the V segment lost 2 bases, leaving 3 bases of the junction unmatched. This CDR3 reads CASSLSLAGNTGELFF. CDR3 nucleotide sequence: TGTGCCAGCAGCTTAAGCCTAGCGGGGAACACCGGGGAGCTGTTTTTT.

The chain is built from TRBV11-2 and TRBJ2-3; TRBD1 matches at 7 bases. This CDR3 has 14 residues. The J segment lost 5 bases and the V segment lost 4 bases, leaving 6 bases of the junction unmatched. Germline lookup yields CDR1 SGHAT and CDR2 FQNNGV. The CDR3 DNA sequence: TGTGCCAGCAGCTCTCAAGGGGGCCGAGATACGCAGTATTTT. As protein: CASSSQGGRDTQYF.

This clonotype has more than one count but fewer than ten. The chain links TRBV6-1 to TRBJ1-4, with D hard to call. V lost 7 bases, J lost 7 bases, and 16 bases lay in between. Germline loops: CDR1 MNHNS, CDR2 SASEGT. The CDR3 is made up of 14 amino acids. CDR3: CASKPSGMGEKLFF. CDR3 nucleotide sequence: TGTGCCAGCAAGCCTTCGGGAATGGGTGAAAAACTGTTTTTT.

This clonotype appeared many times. The V gene is TRBV5-1, the J gene TRBJ2-1, with TRBD2 identical over 14 bases. The V segment lost 4 bases and the J segment 6 bases; nucleotides outside the gene matches: 6. The CDR3 length is 16 residues. Germline CDR1 reads SGHRS; CDR2 reads YFSETQ. CDR3 bases: TGCGCCAGCAGCAAAGGGACTAGCGGGAGACCCAATGAGCAGTTCTTC. Residues: CASSKGTSGRPNEQFF. The whole variable domain, filled in from reference TRBV5-1 and TRBJ2-1, reads KAGVTQTPRYLIKTRGQQVTLSCSPISGHRSVSWYQQTPGQGLQFLFEYFSETQRNKGNFPGRFSGRQFSNSRSEMNVSTLELGDSALYLCASSKGTSGRPNEQFFGPGTRLTVL.

This clonotype has more than one count but fewer than ten. The genes are TRBV28 and TRBJ1-5; a weak D match, TRBD1 (6 bases). Looked up from germline, CDR1 is MDHEN and CDR2 is SYDVKM. The CDR3 contains 14 residues. V dropped 6 bases and J dropped 4 bases, with 13 bases sitting between them. The CDR3 loop reads CASSHGGGNQPQHF. CDR3 coding DNA: TGTGCCAGCAGCCACGGGGGCGGGAATCAGCCCCAGCATTTT. The whole variable domain, remainder taken from reference TRBV28 and TRBJ1-5, is DVKVTQSSRYLVKRTGEKVFLECVQDMDHENMFWYRQDPGLGLRLIYFSYDVKMKEKGDIPEGYSVSREKKERFSLILESASTNQTSMYLCASSHGGGNQPQHFGDGTRLSIL.